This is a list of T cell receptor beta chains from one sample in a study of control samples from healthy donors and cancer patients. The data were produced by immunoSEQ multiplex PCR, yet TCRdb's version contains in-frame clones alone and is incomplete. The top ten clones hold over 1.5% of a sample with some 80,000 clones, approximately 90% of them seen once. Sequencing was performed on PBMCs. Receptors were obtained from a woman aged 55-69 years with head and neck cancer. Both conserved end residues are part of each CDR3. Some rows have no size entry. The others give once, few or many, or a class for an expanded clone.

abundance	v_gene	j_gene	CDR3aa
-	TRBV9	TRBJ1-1	CASSVGASEGPEAFF
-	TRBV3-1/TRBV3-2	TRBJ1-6	CASSPSTGSGSLHF
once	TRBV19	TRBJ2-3	CASSIDVSGSSTDTQYF
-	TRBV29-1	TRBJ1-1	CSVGRGTEAFF
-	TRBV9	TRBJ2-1	CASSVTPNYNEQFF
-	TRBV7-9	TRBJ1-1	CASSLNRGSTEAFF
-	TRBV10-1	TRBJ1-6	CASSETGVSPLHF
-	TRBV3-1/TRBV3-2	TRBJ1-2	CASSQDLDTRYTF
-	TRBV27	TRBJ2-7	CASRSGLAGIYEQYF
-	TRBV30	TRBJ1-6	CAWSEGENSPLHF